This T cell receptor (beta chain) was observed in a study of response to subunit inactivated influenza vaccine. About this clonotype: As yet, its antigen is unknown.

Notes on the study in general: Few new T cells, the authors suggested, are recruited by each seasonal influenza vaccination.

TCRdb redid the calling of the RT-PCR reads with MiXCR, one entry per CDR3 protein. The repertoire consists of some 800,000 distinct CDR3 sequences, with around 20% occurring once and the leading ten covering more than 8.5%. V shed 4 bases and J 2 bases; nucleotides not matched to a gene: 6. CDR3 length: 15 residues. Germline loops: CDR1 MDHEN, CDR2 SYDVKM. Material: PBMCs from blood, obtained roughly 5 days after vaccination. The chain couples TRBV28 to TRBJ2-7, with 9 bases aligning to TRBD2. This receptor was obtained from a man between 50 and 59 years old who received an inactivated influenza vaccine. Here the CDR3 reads CASSSAGGPTYEQYF. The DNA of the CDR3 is TGTGCCAGCAGTTCAGCGGGAGGCCCCACCTACGAGCAGTACTTC.